The rows below give T cell receptor beta chains drawn from one sample of a study of Ad26.COV2.S vaccination and SARS-CoV-2 variants. The protocol was immunoSEQ multiplex PCR, while the TCRdb copy is restricted to in-frame clones and leaves out a portion. The sample carries about 480,000 clones, about 83% recorded once. Source: peripheral blood, taken in a trial of Ad26.COV2.S vaccine versus placebo. The source of these receptors is a person aged 18-60 years who received the Ad26.COV2.S COVID-19 vaccine or a placebo. Each CDR3 is given with its conserved first and last residue. The D gene is left open where the match is weak. The size of a clone is reported for some rows only, either as once, few or many, or as a class for expanded clones.

NA	TRBJ2-1	TRBV3-1/TRBV3-2	NA	TGTGCCAGCAGCCAAGCGTATGAGCAGTTCTTC	CASSQAYEQFF
NA	TRBJ1-1	TRBV5-4	NA	TGTGCCAGCAGCTTGTGGAACACTGAAGCTTTCTTT	CASSLWNTEAFF
NA	TRBJ2-5	TRBV15	NA	TGTGCCACCAGCAGAGGGAACGGGGAGACCCAGTACTTC	CATSRGNGETQYF
TRBD2	TRBJ2-1	TRBV29-1	once	TGCAGCGTAATAGCGGGAGTCCGTGAGCAGTTCTTC	CSVIAGVREQFF
NA	TRBJ1-1	TRBV3-1/TRBV3-2	NA	TGTGCCAGCAGCCAAGATTCGCAGGGGCGGAACACTGAAGCTTTCTTT	CASSQDSQGRNTEAFF
NA	TRBJ1-1	TRBV15	NA	TGTGCCACCAGCAGAGATACGGGGGCGAACACTGAAGCTTTCTTT	CATSRDTGANTEAFF
NA	TRBJ1-1	TRBV19	once	TGTGCCAGTAGTACCGGAGAGACAGGGAACACTGAAGCTTTCTTT	CASSTGETGNTEAFF
NA	TRBJ2-6	TRBV28	NA	TGTGCCAGCAGACCCTCTGGGGCCAACGTCCTGACTTTC	CASRPSGANVLTF
TRBD2	TRBJ2-7	TRBV28	once	TGTGCCAGCAGTTCTCCCTTGGGGGGGGACTACGAGCAGTACTTC	CASSSPLGGDYEQYF
NA	TRBJ2-7	TRBV11-3	NA	TGTGCCAGCAGCTTGGGCCCCACCCCCAGCTACGAGCAGTACTTC	CASSLGPTPSYEQYF
NA	TRBJ1-1	TRBV2	once	TGTGCCAGCAGTGGGGGGAGGAGGGGGACTGAAGCTTTCTTT	CASSGGRRGTEAFF
NA	TRBJ1-2	TRBV9	NA	TGTGCCAGCAGGAGCGACGGGGGGCGAGGCTACACCTTC	CASRSDGGRGYTF